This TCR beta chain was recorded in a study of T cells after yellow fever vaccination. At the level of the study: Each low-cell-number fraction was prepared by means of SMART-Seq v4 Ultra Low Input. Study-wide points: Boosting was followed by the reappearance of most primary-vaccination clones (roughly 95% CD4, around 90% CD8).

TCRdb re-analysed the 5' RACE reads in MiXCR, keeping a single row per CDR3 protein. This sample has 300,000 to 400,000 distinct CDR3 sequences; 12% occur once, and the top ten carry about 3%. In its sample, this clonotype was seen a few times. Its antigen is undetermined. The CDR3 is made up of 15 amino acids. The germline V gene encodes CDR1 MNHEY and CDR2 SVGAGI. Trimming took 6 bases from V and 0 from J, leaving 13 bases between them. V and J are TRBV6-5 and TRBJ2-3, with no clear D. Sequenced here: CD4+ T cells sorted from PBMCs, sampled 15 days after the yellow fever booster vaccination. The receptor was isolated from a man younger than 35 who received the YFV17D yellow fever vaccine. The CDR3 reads CASRKRSSSTDTQYF. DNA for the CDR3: TGTGCCAGCAGGAAGCGCAGTAGCAGCACAGATACGCAGTATTTT.